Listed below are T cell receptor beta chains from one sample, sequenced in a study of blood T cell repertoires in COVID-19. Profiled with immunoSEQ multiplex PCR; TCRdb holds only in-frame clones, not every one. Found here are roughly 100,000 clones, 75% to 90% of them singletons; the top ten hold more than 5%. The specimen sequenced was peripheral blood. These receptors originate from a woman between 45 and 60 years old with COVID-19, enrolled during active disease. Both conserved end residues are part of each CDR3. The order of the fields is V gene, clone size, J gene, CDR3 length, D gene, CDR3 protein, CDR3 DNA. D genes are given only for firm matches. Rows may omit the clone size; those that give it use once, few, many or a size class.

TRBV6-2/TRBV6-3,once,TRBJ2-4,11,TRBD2,CASSSSGGEYF,TGTGCCAGCAGCTCATCGGGAGGGGAGTACTTC
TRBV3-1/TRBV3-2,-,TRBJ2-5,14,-,CASSQGGAQETQYF,TGTGCCAGCAGCCAAGGCGGGGCCCAAGAGACCCAGTACTTC
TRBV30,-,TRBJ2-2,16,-,CACRALRGPWGGELFF,TGTGCCTGCCGGGCCCTGCGGGGGCCGTGGGGCGGGGAGCTGTTTTTT
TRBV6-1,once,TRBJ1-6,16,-,CASSEDSGAYNSPLHF,TGTGCCAGCAGTGAAGACTCGGGGGCCTATAATTCACCCCTCCACTTT
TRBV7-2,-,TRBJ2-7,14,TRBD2,CASSLTSPGYEQYF,TGTGCCAGCAGCCTGACTAGCCCGGGATACGAGCAGTACTTC
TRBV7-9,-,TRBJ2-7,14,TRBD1,CASSSWDSSYEQYF,TGTGCCAGCAGCTCCTGGGACAGCTCCTACGAGCAGTACTTC
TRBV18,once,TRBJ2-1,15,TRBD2,CASSPGLAGDNEQFF,TGTGCCAGCTCACCAGGACTAGCGGGAGACAATGAGCAGTTCTTC
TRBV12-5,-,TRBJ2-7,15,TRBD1,CASGPYGTGRYEQYF,TGTGCTAGTGGACCCTACGGGACAGGGAGGTACGAGCAGTACTTC
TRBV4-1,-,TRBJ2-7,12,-,CASKSPGYEQYF,TGCGCCAGCAAATCCCCAGGGTACGAGCAGTACTTC
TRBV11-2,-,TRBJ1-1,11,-,CASRQNNEAFF,TGTGCCAGCAGACAAAATAATGAAGCTTTCTTT
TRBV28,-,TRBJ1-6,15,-,CASYPTSSYNSPLHF,TGTGCCAGCTATCCAACGAGCTCCTATAATTCACCCCTCCACTTT
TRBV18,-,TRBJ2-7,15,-,CASSRSRTDSYEQYF,TGTGCCAGCTCACGTTCTAGGACAGACTCCTACGAGCAGTACTTC
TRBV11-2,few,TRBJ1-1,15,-,CASSPREGLGTEAFF,TGTGCCAGCAGCCCCAGGGAGGGACTCGGCACTGAAGCTTTCTTT
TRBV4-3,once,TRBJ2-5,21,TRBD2,CASSQDNWTVLAGDKQETQYF,TGCGCCAGCAGCCAAGATAACTGGACGGTCTTAGCGGGGGATAAACAAGAGACCCAGTACTTC
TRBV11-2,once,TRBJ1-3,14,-,CASTGVGSGNTIYF,TGTGCCAGCACCGGGGTGGGGTCTGGAAACACCATATATTTT
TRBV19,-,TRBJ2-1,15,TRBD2,CASSKGLAGGGEQFF,TGTGCCAGTAGTAAGGGACTAGCGGGGGGAGGAGAGCAGTTCTTC
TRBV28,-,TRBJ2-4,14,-,CASSFSGFINIQYF,TGTGCCAGCAGTTTCTCAGGATTTATAAACATTCAGTACTTC
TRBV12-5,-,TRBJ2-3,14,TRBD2,CASGGLAGGYTQYF,TGTGCTAGTGGCGGACTAGCGGGGGGGTATACGCAGTATTTT
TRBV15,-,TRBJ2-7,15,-,CATSGSTEPAAEQYF,TGTGCCACCAGCGGGTCTACAGAACCCGCTGCCGAGCAGTACTTC
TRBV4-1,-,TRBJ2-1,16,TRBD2,CASSQLRLAGGSEQFF,TGCGCCAGCAGCCAATTAAGACTAGCGGGGGGAAGTGAGCAGTTCTTC
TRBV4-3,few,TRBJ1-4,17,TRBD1,CASSQVHTGTGNEKLFF,TGCGCCAGCAGCCAAGTTCACACCGGGACAGGCAATGAAAAACTGTTTTTT
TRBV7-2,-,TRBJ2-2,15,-,CASSLANAGTGELFF,TGTGCCAGCAGCTTAGCGAATGCGGGGACCGGGGAGCTGTTTTTT
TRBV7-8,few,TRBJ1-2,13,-,CASSPIEGTSYTF,TGTGCCAGCAGCCCGATCGAGGGGACAAGCTACACCTTC
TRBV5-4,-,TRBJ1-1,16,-,CASSSGTPNEDTEAFF,TGTGCCAGCAGCTCCGGGACTCCCAATGAGGACACTGAAGCTTTCTTT
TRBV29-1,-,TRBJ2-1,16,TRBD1,CSVYPTPPTGHNEQFF,TGCAGCGTTTACCCCACACCGCCGACAGGGCACAATGAGCAGTTCTTC
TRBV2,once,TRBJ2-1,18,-,CASTQLGGGESSYNEQFF,TGTGCCAGCACTCAATTAGGGGGCGGGGAAAGCTCCTACAATGAGCAGTTCTTC
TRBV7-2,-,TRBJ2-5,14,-,CASSLVVQLETQYF,TGTGCCAGCAGCTTAGTAGTACAGCTGGAGACCCAGTACTTC
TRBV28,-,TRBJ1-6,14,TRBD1,CASNPGQGYSPLHF,TGTGCCAGCAACCCGGGACAGGGCTATTCACCCCTCCACTTT
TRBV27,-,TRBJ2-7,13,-,CASSEDGGYEQYF,TGTGCCAGCAGTGAGGACGGGGGCTACGAGCAGTACTTC
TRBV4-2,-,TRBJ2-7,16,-,CASSQDTGRGPGEQYF,TGTGCCAGCAGCCAAGATACTGGGCGGGGGCCGGGTGAGCAGTACTTC
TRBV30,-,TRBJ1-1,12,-,CAWSGGLPEAFF,TGTGCCTGGAGCGGGGGGCTCCCTGAAGCTTTCTTT
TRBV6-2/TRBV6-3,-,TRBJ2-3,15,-,CASSYSGVSTDTQYF,TGTGCCAGCAGTTACTCCGGGGTTAGCACAGATACGCAGTATTTT
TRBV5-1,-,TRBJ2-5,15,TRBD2,CASSSRTSNQETQYF,TGCGCCAGCAGCTCACGGACTAGTAACCAAGAGACCCAGTACTTC
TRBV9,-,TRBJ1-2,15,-,CASSVSGRPENGYTF,TGTGCCAGCAGCGTAAGTGGGAGGCCCGAAAATGGCTACACCTTC
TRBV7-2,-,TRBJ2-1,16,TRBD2,CASSLVAGGHGNEQFF,TGTGCCAGCAGCTTAGTGGCGGGGGGGCATGGTAATGAGCAGTTCTTC
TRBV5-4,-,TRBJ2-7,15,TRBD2,CAFKDGGGVLYEQYF,TGTGCCTTTAAAGACGGCGGGGGTGTGCTCTACGAGCAGTACTTC
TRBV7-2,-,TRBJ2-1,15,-,CASSLDVGGTGEQFF,TGTGCCAGCAGCTTAGATGTTGGAGGGACGGGTGAGCAGTTCTTC
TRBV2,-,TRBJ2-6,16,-,CASSEASFSGANVLTF,TGTGCCAGCAGTGAAGCGTCGTTCTCTGGGGCCAACGTCCTGACTTTC
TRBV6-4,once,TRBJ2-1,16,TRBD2,CASSDSTSGGNNEQFF,TGTGCCAGCAGTGACTCGACTAGCGGGGGGAACAATGAGCAGTTCTTC
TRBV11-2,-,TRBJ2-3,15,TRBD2,CASSYTSGEWDTQYF,TGTGCCAGCAGCTACACTAGCGGGGAATGGGATACGCAGTATTTT
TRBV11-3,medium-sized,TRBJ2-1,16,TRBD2,CASSLEGTSLRGEQFF,TGTGCCAGCAGCTTAGAGGGGACTAGCCTGCGTGGTGAGCAGTTCTTC
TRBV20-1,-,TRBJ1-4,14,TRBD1,CSASPTGNNEKLFF,TGCAGTGCTAGTCCGACAGGGAATAATGAAAAACTGTTTTTT
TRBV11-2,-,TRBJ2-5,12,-,CASSLDGVAQYF,TGTGCCAGCAGCTTAGACGGTGTGGCCCAGTACTTC
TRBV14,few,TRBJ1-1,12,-,CASSPQATEAFF,TGTGCCAGCAGCCCCCAGGCCACTGAAGCTTTCTTT
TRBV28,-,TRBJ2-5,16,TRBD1,CASRPTGVGWKETQYF,TGTGCCAGCAGGCCGACAGGGGTCGGCTGGAAGGAGACCCAGTACTTC
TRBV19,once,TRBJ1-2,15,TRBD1,CASTTWDRGLDGYTF,TGTGCCAGCACCACGTGGGACAGGGGGCTTGACGGCTACACCTTC
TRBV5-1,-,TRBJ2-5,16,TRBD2,CASSETGTSGGETQYF,TGCGCCAGCAGCGAGACCGGGACTAGCGGGGGAGAGACCCAGTACTTC
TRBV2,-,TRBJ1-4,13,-,CASSEATGGKLFF,TGTGCCAGCAGTGAAGCGACCGGAGGAAAACTGTTTTTT
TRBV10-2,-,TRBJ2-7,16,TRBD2,CASRRISGGPSYEQYF,TGCGCCAGCAGGAGAATTAGCGGGGGGCCATCCTACGAGCAGTACTTC
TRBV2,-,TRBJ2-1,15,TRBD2,CASSDPAGGPAEQFF,TGTGCCAGCAGTGATCCAGCGGGGGGGCCCGCCGAGCAGTTCTTC
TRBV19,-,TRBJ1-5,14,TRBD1,CASRGQGENQPQHF,TGTGCCAGTAGGGGACAGGGTGAAAATCAGCCCCAGCATTTT
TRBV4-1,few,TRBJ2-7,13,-,CASSIEGAYEQYF,TGCGCCAGCAGCATCGAGGGAGCCTACGAGCAGTACTTC
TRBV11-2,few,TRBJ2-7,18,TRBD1,CASSSRTGQGIVPYEQYF,TGTGCCAGCAGCTCCCGAACGGGACAGGGGATTGTCCCCTACGAGCAGTACTTC
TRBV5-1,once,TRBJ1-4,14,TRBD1,CASSLDRGGEKLFF,TGCGCCAGCAGCTTGGACAGGGGAGGTGAAAAACTGTTTTTT
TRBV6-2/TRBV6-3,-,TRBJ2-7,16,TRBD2,CASSRGTSGVSYEQYF,TGTGCCAGCAGTCGGGGGACTAGCGGGGTTTCGTACGAGCAGTACTTC